Below, 26 T cell receptor beta chains from the same sample are listed, as sequenced in a study of read filtering for tumor transcriptome and immune sequencing. Molecular barcoded adaptors covering alpha/delta and beta/gamma chains were used on 400 to 450 ng RNA. From the reads, TCRdb called clonotypes with MiXCR, one entry per CDR3 protein. The repertoire holds 100,000 to 150,000 distinct CDR3 sequences, with under 15% as singletons. The source material was a population of CD138-negative cells sorted from bone marrow. Receptor source: a donor aged 40 or older with multiple myeloma.

This clonotype was counted at least ten times. The gene calls are TRBV24-1 and TRBJ1-5; D is uncertain. This CDR3 region has 12 residues. From germline, CDR1 is KGHDR and CDR2 SFDVKD. V dropped 4 bases and J dropped 9 bases, with 9 bases sitting between them. CDR3 amino acids: CATSDPFGPQHF. The CDR3 DNA follows: TGTGCCACCAGTGACCCATTTGGGCCCCAGCATTTT.

This clonotype was seen at least ten times. Here the CDR3 reads CSAAGTSVNEQFF. The CDR3 region has the DNA TGCAGTGCGGCCGGGACTAGTGTTAATGAGCAGTTCTTC. The gene calls are TRBV20-1 and TRBJ2-1, with 8 bases lining up with TRBD2. The CDR3 runs to 13 residues. Germline V gene data show CDR1 as DFQATT and CDR2 as SNEGSKA (reference sequence). The J segment lost 7 bases and the V segment lost 6 bases, leaving 8 bases of the junction unmatched.

Worth noting for this clonotype: Being one base from a much bigger clone, this may be a read error. CDR3 DNA: TGCGCCAGCAGCCAACGGGACTCAAACTATTGCTACACCTTC. Its protein is CASSQRDSNYCYTF. V gene TRBV4-1 combines with J gene TRBJ1-2; maybe TRBD1 (5 bases). This CDR3 comprises 14 residues. The germline V gene encodes CDR1 MGHRA and CDR2 YSYEKL.

In this sample, this clonotype turned up many times. In nucleotides, the CDR3 is TGCAGTGCTAGGGCGGGGGGGTACCAAGAGACCCAGTACTTC. It is translated as CSARAGGYQETQYF. The chain carries TRBV20-1 and TRBJ2-5, with 9 bases matching TRBD2. Germline-derived CDR1 and CDR2 are DFQATT and SNEGSKA (reference sequence). The trim removed 3 bases at V and 0 bases at J, leaving 2 bases unmatched. The CDR3 loop spans 14 amino acids.

This clonotype was observed at least ten times. This chain's CDR3 is CASSSKRDGEQFF. The CDR3 DNA is TGTGCCAGCAGCTCAAAGCGGGACGGTGAGCAGTTCTTC. This chain joins TRBV7-9 and TRBJ2-1, with 7 bases identical to TRBD2. Unmatched junction bases numbered 6, after V lost 4 bases and J lost 9 bases. CDR3 size: 13 residues. Per germline, CDR1 SEHNR and CDR2 FQNEAQ (reference sequence).

This clonotype was found many times. This chain uses TRBV7-9 with TRBJ2-7; 7 nucleotides align to TRBD2. Losses at the gene ends were 1 base for V and 7 bases for J; bases not matched to a gene: 4. This CDR3 spans 13 amino acids. Germline values: CDR1 SEHNR, CDR2 FQNEAQ (reference sequence). Here the CDR3 reads CASSLDGRQEQYF. CDR3 sequence (DNA): TGTGCCAGCAGCTTAGACGGGAGGCAGGAGCAGTACTTC.

This clonotype was seen only a few times. The genes are TRBV19 and TRBJ2-7, with 10 bases that match TRBD1. The CDR3 length is 14 residues. The germline V gene has CDR1 LNHDA and CDR2 SQIVND (reference sequence). The V segment lost 3 bases and the J segment 4 bases; nucleotides outside the gene matches: 3. The DNA of the CDR3 is TGTGCCAGTAGTATGACAGGGGGCGCGTACGAGCAGTACTTC. Its protein product is CASSMTGGAYEQYF. The full variable domain, in which reference TRBV19 and TRBJ2-7 provide the parts outside the CDR3, is DGGITQSPKYLFRKEGQNVTLSCEQNLNHDAMYWYRQDPGQGLRLIYYSQIVNDFQKGDIAEGYSVSREKKESFPLTVTSAQKNPTAFYLCASSMTGGAYEQYFGPGTRLTVT.

In its sample, this clonotype was seen a few times. Since a much larger clone is just one base distant, this may be a read error. This chain connects TRBV7-9 to TRBJ2-1; D is ambiguous. Per the germline V gene, CDR1 is SEHNR and CDR2 is FQNEAQ (reference sequence). The CDR3 extends over 16 amino acids. The CDR3 region has the DNA TGTGCCAGCAGCTTTCCCCTCGAGAGCTCCTACAATGGGCAGTTCTTC. Protein: CASSFPLESSYNGQFF.

There are many counts of this clonotype. This rearrangement joins TRBV7-9 to TRBJ1-4; no reliable D call. With 3 bases removed from V and 4 bases from J, the gap between germline ends came to 9 bases. There are 14 residues in the CDR3. In germline, CDR1 is SEHNR, CDR2 FQNEAQ (reference sequence). DNA for the CDR3: TGTGCCAGCAGCTTGGGTCAGCTTAATGAAAAACTGTTTTTT. Translation gives CASSLGQLNEKLFF.

This clonotype was counted at least ten times. The chain joins TRBV4-2 to TRBJ2-7, with TRBD2 matching 7 bases. V lost 1 base to trimming and J lost 4 bases; unmatched junction nucleotides: 7. The CDR3 is 15 amino acids. CDR1 is LGHNA, CDR2 YNFKEQ, per germline. The CDR3 bases are TGTGCCAGCAGCCAAGCCAGCGGGAAACCTTACGAGCAGTACTTC. It codes for CASSQASGKPYEQYF.

This clonotype was detected only a few times. The CDR3 end shows no conserved phenylalanine or tryptophan, and so a read error is likely. This chain links TRBV20-1 with TRBJ1-5; 7 positions agree with TRBD1. V shed 5 bases and J 7 bases; nucleotides not matched to a gene: 11. Germline V CDR1 and CDR2: DFQATT, SNEGSKA (reference sequence). This CDR3 is 14 amino acids long. CDR3 residues: CSARADRVGQPQHI. The DNA of the CDR3 is TGCAGTGCTCGAGCCGACAGGGTCGGACAGCCCCAGCATATT.

This chain connects TRBV5-4 to TRBJ2-4; D gene uncertain. The CDR3 totals 15 residues. Germline assignment: CDR1 SGHNT and CDR2 YYREEE (reference sequence). Trimming left V 0 bases short and J 1 base short, with 8 bases between. CDR3 coding DNA: TGTGCCAGCAGCTTGGAGGGTAACGCCAAAAACATTCAGTACTTC. Translating gives CASSLEGNAKNIQYF.

The sample holds many counts of this clonotype. V gene TRBV28 combines with J gene TRBJ2-7; D not certain. The CDR3 has 15 residues. CDR1 and CDR2 from the germline V gene are MDHEN and SYDVKM. Trimming took 4 bases from V and 3 from J, leaving 16 bases between them. This CDR3 is CASSSLRQSFYEQYF. The CDR3 coding sequence is TGTGCCAGCAGTTCTCTTCGTCAGAGTTTCTACGAGCAGTACTTC.

At least ten counts were recorded for this clonotype. V gene TRBV6-5 combines with J gene TRBJ2-1, with D possibly being TRBD2 (7 bases). V lost 2 bases, J lost 2 bases, and 13 bases lay in between. The CDR3 totals 16 residues. Per germline, CDR1 MNHEY and CDR2 SVGAGI. The CDR3 reads CASSYRGGSAYNEQFF. In DNA, the CDR3 is TGTGCCAGCAGTTACAGGGGGGGGTCCGCCTACAATGAGCAGTTCTTC.

This clonotype was detected only a few times. The chain recombines TRBV20-1 with TRBJ1-1; D perhaps matches TRBD1 (6 bases). With 2 bases removed from V and 1 base from J, the gap between germline ends came to 14 bases. The germline V gene encodes CDR1 DFQATT and CDR2 SNEGSKA (reference sequence). The CDR3 sequence is 15 residues long. The CDR3 sequence is CSARIPQGGNTEAFF. The CDR3 region has the DNA TGCAGTGCTAGAATCCCACAGGGCGGGAACACTGAAGCTTTCTTT.

V and J are TRBV10-3 and TRBJ2-5; D is perhaps TRBD1 (7 bases). Germline loops: CDR1 ENHRY, CDR2 SYGVKD. The CDR3 runs 16 residues. This chain's CDR3 is CASQSGGRDREETQYF. The DNA for the CDR3 is TGTGCTTCACAGTCCGGGGGCCGCGACAGGGAAGAGACCCAGTACTTC.

Note on this clonotype: This clone may be a read error of a much larger clone one base away. The rearrangement links TRBV3-1 to TRBJ1-1; D possibly corresponds to TRBD1 (6 bases). The V end lost 7 bases, the J end lost 7 bases, and 16 bases lay between the germline ends. CDR3 length: 13 residues. The germline gives CDR1 LGHDT, CDR2 YNNKEL (reference sequence). CDR3 sequence (DNA): TGTGCCAGCACCTTCAGGGGCGAGAATGAAGCTTTCTTT. Amino acid sequence: CASTFRGENEAFF.

This clonotype has a count of ten or more. In nucleotides, the CDR3 is TGTGCCAGCAAAACCCGGACTAGCGGGGGCTCCACAGATACGCAGTATTTT. It codes for CASKTRTSGGSTDTQYF. The gene calls are TRBV11-2 and TRBJ2-3, with 13 nucleotides matching TRBD2. V shed 7 bases and J 2 bases; nucleotides not matched to a gene: 9. The CDR3 has 17 amino acids. Germline CDR1 and CDR2: SGHAT and FQNNGV.

Many counts were recorded for this clonotype. The rearrangement joins TRBV7-2 to TRBJ2-1; D is perhaps TRBD1 (5 bases). V was pared by 5 bases and J by 6 bases, with 14 bases between. CDR1 and CDR2 from the germline V gene are SGHTA and FQGNSA. The CDR3 extends over 14 amino acids. The DNA for the CDR3 is TGTGCCAGCAGCCTAACAGGCCGTACCAATGAGCAGTTCTTC. Translating it yields CASSLTGRTNEQFF.

CDR3 bases: TGTGCCAGTAAAACGGAGGGGGCGGTCACCGGGGAGCTGTTTTTT. As protein: CASKTEGAVTGELFF. This rearrangement joins TRBV19 to TRBJ2-2; tentative D call: TRBD1 (7 bases). Trimming took off 7 bases at V and 4 bases at J, with 16 bases between the two ends. The germline V gene has CDR1 LNHDA and CDR2 SQIVND (reference sequence). This CDR3 has 15 amino acids.

This clonotype has ten or more counts. CDR3 loop: CASSYRAGGTDTQYF. CDR3 in DNA: TGTGCCAGCAGTTACCGGGCGGGAGGCACAGATACGCAGTATTTT. The V and J genes are TRBV6-5 and TRBJ2-3; TRBD2 matches 7 bases. Trimming took 2 bases from V and 1 from J; bases not matched to a gene: 3. There are 15 residues in the CDR3. Germline loops: CDR1 MNHEY, CDR2 SVGAGI.

This clonotype was detected ten times or more. The rearrangement joins TRBV19 to TRBJ2-1; D ambiguous. Germline CDR1 LNHDA, CDR2 SQIVND (reference sequence). The ends were cut back, 3 bases at V and 2 bases at J, with 8 bases in the middle. This CDR3 contains 14 residues. The CDR3 sequence: CASSMLATYNEQFF. CDR3 DNA: TGTGCCAGTAGTATGTTGGCAACCTACAATGAGCAGTTCTTC.

This clonotype was seen ten or more times. The chain employs TRBV11-2 and TRBJ2-2; possibly TRBD2 for D (5 bases). Germline V gene sequence: CDR1 SGHAT, CDR2 FQNNGV. There are 14 residues in the CDR3. Trimming took off 9 bases at V and 1 base at J, with 12 bases between the two ends. CDR3 region: CASRRTVNTGELFF. The CDR3 DNA follows: TGTGCCAGTAGGAGGACGGTGAACACCGGGGAGCTGTTTTTT.

Worth noting for this clonotype: The junction differs from germline at one of its ends, possibly a read error. The V and J genes are TRBV19 and TRBJ2-3, with D perhaps being TRBD1 or TRBD2 (5 bases each). The length of the CDR3 is 16 residues. Germline V gene lookup returns CDR1 LNHDA and CDR2 SQIVND (reference sequence). CDR3 sequence: CASSMLGDRGTGTQYF. CDR3 sequence (DNA): TGTGCCAGTAGTATGCTGGGAGACCGGGGAACAGGTACGCAGTATTTT.

This clonotype is termed medium-sized. V and J are TRBV20-1 and TRBJ1-1; tentatively, D is TRBD1 (5 bases). This CDR3 has 15 amino acids. V was clipped by 7 bases and J by 1 base, with 19 bases between them. From germline, CDR1 is DFQATT and CDR2 SNEGSKA (reference sequence). CDR3 nucleotide sequence: TGCAGTGTCCACCGGAGTGGGGACTCGAACACTGAAGCTTTCTTT. This codes for CSVHRSGDSNTEAFF.

This clonotype was recorded many times. The J gene is TRBJ2-1, the V gene TRBV2; 12 nucleotides match TRBD2. Trimming cost V 7 bases and J 8 bases; bases outside gene matches: 9. The CDR3 covers 15 residues. Germline V CDR1 and CDR2: SNHLY, FYNNEI. The CDR3 DNA reads TGTGCCAGCAACGGACTAGCGGGACAGGCGGATGAGCAGTTCTTC. The encoded protein is CASNGLAGQADEQFF.